The 20 T cell receptor beta chains below were found in one sample sequenced in a study of blood T cells in healthy people across ages. A second about 7 to 12 cycle PCR used barcoded and J-beta primers. TCRdb re-analysed the 5' RACE reads in MiXCR, keeping a single row per CDR3 protein. The sample has some 320,000 distinct CDR3 sequences, 25% to 30% seen once. The specimen was blood. These receptors all come from a woman aged 70-85 years in good health.

This clonotype occurred many times. V usage is TRBV4-3 and J usage is TRBJ2-7; 10 nucleotides align to TRBD2. Germline V CDR1 and CDR2: LGHNA, YSLEER. J lost 1 base, V lost 2 bases, and 8 bases had no gene match. There are 17 residues in the CDR3. CDR3 residues: CASSQTLLAGRSYEQYF. The CDR3 DNA sequence: TGCGCCAGCAGCCAAACCTTACTAGCGGGAAGGTCCTACGAGCAGTACTTC.

This clonotype came up many times. The chain uses TRBV10-3 and TRBJ2-4; D is uncertain. Per germline, CDR1 ENHRY and CDR2 SYGVKD. Trimming left V 10 bases short and J 2 bases short, with 15 bases between. The CDR3 contains 14 residues. CDR3 nucleotide sequence: TGTGCCAGCGGAACTTCTAGTTCCAAAAACATTCAGTACTTC. It codes for CASGTSSSKNIQYF.

This clonotype turned up a few times. The rearrangement uses TRBV7-3 and TRBJ1-1; 8 nucleotides match TRBD1. Trimming cost V 5 bases and J 4 bases; bases outside gene matches: 0. CDR1 SGHTA and CDR2 FQGTGA come from the germline V gene. There are 12 residues in the CDR3. For the CDR3, the DNA is TGTGCCAGCAGCGACAGGGGCACTGAAGCTTTCTTT. As protein: CASSDRGTEAFF. Full variable domain (missing parts from reference TRBV7-3 and TRBJ1-1): GAGVSQTPSNKVTEKGKYVELRCDPISGHTALYWYRQSLGQGPEFLIYFQGTGAADDSGLPNDRFFAVRPEGSVSTLKIQRTERGDSAVYLCASSDRGTEAFFGQGTRLTVV.

Worth noting for this clonotype: Germline and junction disagree at one end, which may indicate a read error. This rearrangement joins TRBV7-2 to TRBJ2-7; 9 bases fit TRBD1. Germline assignment: CDR1 SGHTA and CDR2 FQGNSA. The CDR3 is 13 residues long. CDR3 nucleotides: TGTGCCAACAGCTCCGACGCGCGGGACAGGGTTGGATTT. Protein: CANSSDARDRVGF.

As DNA, the CDR3 is TGTGCCATCAAAGGGACGGGGAGCTCCTACGAGCAGTACTTC. It specifies CAIKGTGSSYEQYF. The chain couples TRBV10-3 to TRBJ2-5; D might be TRBD1 or TRBD2, each matching 5 bases. The J call is in doubt because the DNA end fits TRBJ2-7 better. Germline V gene lookup returns CDR1 ENHRY and CDR2 SYGVKD. The CDR3 length is 14 residues.

The V call is TRBV20-1, the J call TRBJ1-1, with unresolved D. CDR1 and CDR2 from the germline V gene are DFQATT and SNEGSKA (reference sequence). CDR3 length: 14 amino acids. The V gene lost 3 bases and the J gene lost 3 bases, with 14 bases spanning the gap. The CDR3 DNA reads as TGCAGTGCTAGGGGCCCGGACTCATACACTGAAGCTTTCTTT. Protein: CSARGPDSYTEAFF.

Only a few counts were recorded for this clonotype. The chain has TRBV7-2 and TRBJ2-7; D not certain. The J call may be wrong; the DNA end is better matched by TRBJ2-1. The CDR3 loop spans 11 amino acids. In germline, CDR1 is SGHTA, CDR2 FQGNSA. The CDR3 DNA reads as TGTGCCAGCAGCTTAGTTGGTGAGCAGTTCTTC. This translates into CASSLVGEQFF.

The chain combines TRBV5-4 with TRBJ2-7, with 10 bases lining up with TRBD2. With V trimmed by 6 bases and J by 0 bases, 6 bases remained unmatched. The CDR3 has 15 amino acids. Germline V CDR1 and CDR2: SGHNT, YYREEE (reference sequence). The CDR3 region is CASKNLAGGSYEQYF. The CDR3 DNA follows: TGTGCCAGCAAGAACTTAGCGGGAGGCTCCTACGAGCAGTACTTC.

In its sample, this clonotype was seen a few times. The rearrangement links TRBV11-2 to TRBJ2-5; 7 bases are a match to TRBD1. With 5 bases clipped from V and 11 bases from J, the junction kept 14 bases outside the gene matches. This CDR3 has 14 residues. CDR1 SGHAT and CDR2 FQNNGV come from the germline V gene. CDR3 protein: CASSPRDSRQEQYF. The CDR3 DNA reads TGTGCCAGCAGCCCCCGGGACAGCCGTCAGGAGCAGTACTTC. Full variable domain (outside the CDR3, taken from reference TRBV11-2 and TRBJ2-5): EAGVAQSPRYKIIEKRQSVAFWCNPISGHATLYWYQQILGQGPKLLIQFQNNGVVDDSQLPKDRFSAERLKGVDSTLKIQPAKLEDSAVYLCASSPRDSRQEQYFGPGTRLLVL.

The chain employs TRBV4-2 and TRBJ2-7; the match to TRBD2 covers 13 bases. V dropped 0 bases and J dropped 4; count of bases not matched to a gene: 9. CDR1 LGHNA and CDR2 YNFKEQ come from the germline V gene. There are 18 residues in the CDR3. CDR3 region: CASSQDEATSGRQYEQYF. In DNA form, the CDR3 reads TGTGCCAGCAGCCAAGATGAGGCGACTAGCGGGAGGCAATACGAGCAGTACTTC.

This chain links TRBV9 with TRBJ2-5, with D maybe TRBD1 (6 bases). Germline CDR1 is SGDLS and CDR2 is YYNGEE. V lost 0 bases and J 3 bases, leaving 12 bases between the germline ends. The CDR3 has 15 amino acids. The CDR3 protein is CASSVGLQGKETQYF. The CDR3 nucleotides are TGTGCCAGCAGCGTAGGTTTACAGGGAAAAGAGACCCAGTACTTC.

The table lists this clonotype with a few counts. CDR3 in DNA: TGCAGTGCTAGAACGACAGGGGCAGCAGAGCAGCCCCAGCATTTT. As protein: CSARTTGAAEQPQHF. The chain employs TRBV20-1 and TRBJ1-5; 8 bases map to TRBD1. Germline V gives CDR1 DFQATT, CDR2 SNEGSKA (reference sequence). This CDR3 is built from 15 residues. After removal of 2 bases from V and 7 bases from J, the junction contained 10 bases not matched to a gene.

In this sample, this clonotype turned up a few times. The chain recombines TRBV20-1 with TRBJ2-5; 12 nucleotides match TRBD2. V trimming: 1 base; J trimming: 4 bases; junction bases outside the gene matches: 13. The CDR3 contains 18 residues. Germline CDR1 and CDR2: DFQATT and SNEGSKA (reference sequence). The CDR3 DNA is TGCAGTGCTAGAGTCCGTTCCCTAGCGGGAGGGCGGCGAGAGACCCAGTACTTC. This encodes CSARVRSLAGGRRETQYF.

The chain has TRBV6-2 or TRBV6-3 and TRBJ2-7, with 11 bases fitting TRBD2. The CDR3 length is 14 residues. The J segment lost 4 bases and the V segment lost 8 bases, leaving 7 bases of the junction unmatched. CDR1 and CDR2 from the germline V gene are MNHEY and SVGEGT. As DNA, the CDR3 is TGTGCCAGCTCGCCGACTAGCGGGGTTTACGAGCAGTACTTC. It specifies CASSPTSGVYEQYF.

J is TRBJ2-7 and V is TRBV29-1; tentative D call: TRBD1 (5 bases). The CDR3 extends over 13 amino acids. Germline loops: CDR1 SQVTM, CDR2 ANQGSEA. V was cut by 3 bases and J by 6 bases, with 15 bases left in between. This CDR3 reads CSVEGQGRSEQYF. The CDR3 DNA reads TGCAGCGTTGAGGGGCAGGGAAGGAGCGAGCAGTACTTC.

This clonotype was recorded only once. The chain has TRBV20-1 and TRBJ1-3, with D perhaps matching TRBD1 (5 bases). The CDR3 runs to 14 residues. Germline CDR1 DFQATT, CDR2 SNEGSKA (reference sequence). V was shortened by 0 bases and J by 0 bases, with 6 bases between the two germline ends. The CDR3 protein is CSARDRVSGNTIYF. The CDR3 DNA reads TGCAGTGCTAGAGACAGGGTCTCTGGAAACACCATATATTTT.

The rearrangement links TRBV12-3 or TRBV12-4 to TRBJ2-6, with no clear D. CDR3 size: 12 residues. Trimming removed 3 bases from V and 13 bases from J, with 10 bases in between. DNA of the CDR3: TGTGCCAGCAGTTTGGACGGCGATGTCCTGACTTTC. It yields the protein CASSLDGDVLTF.

This clonotype was detected many times. The chain uses TRBV4-1 and TRBJ2-5; 7 nucleotides line up with TRBD1. The junction had 4 bases not matched to a gene; V was cut back by 4 bases and J by 2 bases. Germline CDR1 reads MGHRA; CDR2 reads YSYEKL. This CDR3 has 14 amino acids. The CDR3 coding sequence is TGCGCCAGCAGCCCGGGACAGCTACAAGAGACCCAGTACTTC. Translating it yields CASSPGQLQETQYF.

A single count supports this clonotype. V gene TRBV5-1 combines with J gene TRBJ2-7, with 8 bases matching TRBD1. With 5 bases clipped from V and 4 bases from J, the junction kept 14 bases outside the gene matches. The CDR3 contains 16 residues. Germline V lookup: CDR1 SGHRS, CDR2 YFSETQ. The CDR3 DNA sequence: TGCGCCAGCAGTTTGTCGGGGTCAGGGGGCACGTACGAGCAGTACTTC. Protein sequence: CASSLSGSGGTYEQYF.

This chain joins TRBV5-1 and TRBJ2-7, with 9 positions matching TRBD1. CDR1 and CDR2 from the germline V gene are SGHRS and YFSETQ. The trim removed 2 bases at V and 6 bases at J, leaving 6 bases unmatched. The CDR3 totals 14 residues. Written as DNA, the CDR3 is TGCGCCAGCAGCTTCGGGACAGGGACAGGCGAGCAGTACTTC. Protein sequence: CASSFGTGTGEQYF.